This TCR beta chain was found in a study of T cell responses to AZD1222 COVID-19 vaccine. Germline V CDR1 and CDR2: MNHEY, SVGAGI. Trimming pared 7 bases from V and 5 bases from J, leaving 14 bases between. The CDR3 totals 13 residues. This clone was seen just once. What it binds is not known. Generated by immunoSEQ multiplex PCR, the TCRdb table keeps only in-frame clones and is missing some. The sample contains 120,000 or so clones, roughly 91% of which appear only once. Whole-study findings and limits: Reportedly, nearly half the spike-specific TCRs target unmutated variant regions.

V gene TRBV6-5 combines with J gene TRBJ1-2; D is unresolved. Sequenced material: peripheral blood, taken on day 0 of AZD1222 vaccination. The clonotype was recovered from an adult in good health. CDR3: CASMVQVGYGYTF. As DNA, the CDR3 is TGTGCCAGCATGGTGCAGGTTGGATATGGCTACACCTTC.